The present entry profiles one T cell receptor (beta chain) with its context. The target antigen is unknown. This record comes from a study of cytomegalovirus exposure and HLA in healthy donors. Study-level results: Per a later analysis, roughly 17,000 TCR beta sequences showed association with HLA alleles at 0.05 false discovery rate.

The length of the CDR3 is 14 residues. Trimming took 4 bases from V and 4 from J, leaving 11 bases between them. The V gene's germline CDR1 is SNHLY and CDR2 FYNNEI. PCR primers comprised 60 Vbeta and 13 Jbeta primers. Produced via immunoSEQ multiplex PCR; TCRdb's table is partial and in-frame only. The data hold 150,000 to 250,000 clones, with 65% to 85% observed a single time. The material sequenced was PBMCs. The origin of this receptor is a boy aged 2 to 10 in good health and CMV-seronegative. The chain is built from TRBV2 and TRBJ1-5, with D tentatively TRBD1 (6 bases). The CDR3 sequence is CASSVGGDNQPQHF. DNA for the CDR3: TGTGCCAGCAGTGTAGGGGGAGATAATCAGCCCCAGCATTTT.